A selection of T cell receptor beta chains follows, all from one sample in a study of T cell responses to AZD1222 COVID-19 vaccine. The method was immunoSEQ multiplex PCR; TCRdb's version includes in-frame clones alone and lacks a portion of them. This sample has around 200,000 clones, with 90% to 95% found just once. This specimen was peripheral blood, taken 28 days after the second AZD1222 dose. The receptors were sampled from an adult who received the AZD1222 COVID-19 vaccine. The CDR3 runs from the conserved cysteine through the conserved F or W. The order of the fields is J gene, V gene, D gene, CDR3 length, CDR3 protein. The D gene is left open where the match is weak.

j_call: TRBJ2-6
v_call: TRBV27
d_call: TRBD1
cdr3_length: 16
cdr3_aa: CASSPPTGLGANVLTF

j_call: TRBJ1-2
v_call: TRBV19
d_call: NA
cdr3_length: 13
cdr3_aa: CASSLTGAYGYTF

j_call: TRBJ2-7
v_call: TRBV28
d_call: NA
cdr3_length: 16
cdr3_aa: CASSFRPNPRFHEQYF

j_call: TRBJ1-5
v_call: TRBV12-3/TRBV12-4
d_call: NA
cdr3_length: 13
cdr3_aa: CASSYLSAGPQHF

j_call: TRBJ2-1
v_call: TRBV27
d_call: NA
cdr3_length: 15
cdr3_aa: CASSRYLPTYNEQFF

j_call: TRBJ1-5
v_call: TRBV28
d_call: NA
cdr3_length: 14
cdr3_aa: CASNTGSGNQPQHF

j_call: TRBJ1-1
v_call: TRBV28
d_call: NA
cdr3_length: 15
cdr3_aa: CASSLWTSMNTEAFF

j_call: TRBJ1-1
v_call: TRBV7-9
d_call: NA
cdr3_length: 9
cdr3_aa: CASSPEAFF

j_call: TRBJ1-2
v_call: TRBV6-5
d_call: NA
cdr3_length: 14
cdr3_aa: CASSYDRINYGYTF

j_call: TRBJ1-1
v_call: TRBV20-1
d_call: NA
cdr3_length: 14
cdr3_aa: CSASSLQHNTEAFF

j_call: TRBJ2-2
v_call: TRBV10-3
d_call: NA
cdr3_length: 15
cdr3_aa: CAISEEGSAAGELFF

j_call: TRBJ1-1
v_call: TRBV19
d_call: NA
cdr3_length: 16
cdr3_aa: CASSIDALGATREAFF

j_call: TRBJ1-5
v_call: TRBV7-2
d_call: NA
cdr3_length: 15
cdr3_aa: CASSLGARVGQPQHF

j_call: TRBJ2-5
v_call: TRBV9
d_call: TRBD2
cdr3_length: 15
cdr3_aa: CASSVAGGLQETQYF

j_call: TRBJ1-1
v_call: TRBV12-5
d_call: NA
cdr3_length: 13
cdr3_aa: CASGLWANTEAFF